A selection of T cell receptor beta chains follows, all from one sample in a study of identical twins. TCRdb re-called the 5' RACE reads with MiXCR, one entry per CDR3 protein. The sample gives some 560,000 distinct CDR3 sequences, 7.5% to 10% of which show up once; approximately 3% is in the top ten. The same specimen was also included in a second study, on yellow fever vaccine responses in identical twins.

Sequenced material: PBMCs. These receptors all stem from a woman younger than 35 in good health. Each CDR3 is given with its conserved first and last residue. The order of the fields is J gene, D gene, clone size, V gene, CDR3 protein, CDR3 DNA. A D gene is named only where the DNA matches it firmly. The size field is filled for only some rows; it gives once, few, many or a size class.

TRBJ2-4,NA,many,TRBV9,CASSVGTGAKNIQYF,TGTGCCAGCAGCGTAGGAACAGGAGCCAAAAACATTCAGTACTTC
TRBJ1-1,TRBD1,many,TRBV5-1,CASSLAHLRQGHTEAFF,TGCGCCAGCAGCTTGGCCCACCTCAGACAGGGCCACACTGAAGCTTTCTTT
TRBJ2-1,NA,NA,TRBV19,CASSFTRVLNEQFF,TGTGCCAGTAGTTTCACCAGGGTTCTCAATGAGCAGTTCTTC
TRBJ2-5,NA,NA,TRBV5-4,CASSRMGVPRETQYF,TGTGCCAGCAGCCGAATGGGAGTCCCTCGAGAGACCCAGTACTTC
TRBJ2-3,TRBD2,NA,TRBV9,CASSPEASGRDTQYF,TGTGCCAGCAGCCCAGAGGCTAGCGGGAGAGATACGCAGTATTTT
TRBJ2-7,NA,NA,TRBV20-1,CSAREAQVISYEQYF,TGCAGTGCTAGAGAGGCACAGGTTATATCCTACGAGCAGTACTTC
TRBJ1-1,NA,NA,TRBV27,CASRRGHTAEAFF,TGTGCCAGCAGAAGGGGACATACCGCCGAAGCTTTCTTT
TRBJ2-3,NA,few,TRBV29-1,CSVEDGEGTDTQYF,TGCAGCGTTGAAGATGGAGAGGGCACAGATACGCAGTATTTT
TRBJ2-7,TRBD2,NA,TRBV7-8,CASTTHGRGDPYEQYF,TGTGCCAGCACCACACACGGCCGGGGGGACCCCTACGAGCAGTACTTC
TRBJ2-7,NA,NA,TRBV3-1,CASSHLRDEQYF,TGTGCCAGCAGCCATCTCAGGGACGAGCAGTACTTC
TRBJ2-2,NA,many,TRBV12-3/TRBV12-4,CASSPQSTGELFF,TGTGCCAGCAGTCCCCAATCCACCGGGGAGCTGTTTTTT
TRBJ2-1,TRBD2,many,TRBV12-3/TRBV12-4,CASSFVAGGHNEQFF,TGTGCCAGCAGTTTTGTAGCGGGAGGACACAATGAGCAGTTCTTC
TRBJ1-1,NA,few,TRBV7-3,CASSLRDSAEAFF,TGTGCCAGCAGCTTAAGGGATTCCGCTGAAGCTTTCTTT
TRBJ2-2,TRBD2,NA,TRBV10-2,CASSDTTSGRARTGELFF,TGCGCCAGCAGTGACACGACTAGCGGGAGGGCCCGCACCGGGGAGCTGTTTTTT
TRBJ2-7,NA,NA,TRBV11-1,CASSPRIGGASEQYF,TGTGCCAGCAGCCCACGAATCGGGGGCGCTTCTGAGCAGTACTTC
TRBJ2-5,NA,few,TRBV7-2,CASSFKTADQETQYF,TGTGCCAGCAGCTTTAAGACGGCCGACCAAGAGACCCAGTACTTC
TRBJ2-5,TRBD2,few,TRBV6-2/TRBV6-3,CASSYSGGGTVVQETQYF,TGTGCCAGCAGTTATAGCGGGGGAGGGACTGTCGTCCAAGAGACCCAGTACTTC
TRBJ2-3,NA,many,TRBV6-1,CASSRGQSTDTQYF,TGTGCCAGCAGCAGGGGCCAAAGCACAGATACGCAGTATTTT
TRBJ2-4,NA,few,TRBV6-2/TRBV6-3,CASSYVGNIQYF,TGTGCCAGCAGTTACGTCGGGAACATTCAGTACTTC
TRBJ2-2,TRBD1,few,TRBV4-2,CASSQEPTGGLFF,TGTGCCAGCAGCCAAGAGCCGACAGGGGGGCTGTTTTTT
TRBJ2-1,NA,many,TRBV2,CTCGTKYNEQFF,TGTACCTGCGGGACAAAATACAATGAGCAGTTCTTC
TRBJ2-1,TRBD1,NA,TRBV6-4,CASREHTGVGNEQFF,TGTGCCAGCAGGGAACATACAGGGGTGGGCAATGAGCAGTTCTTC
TRBJ2-1,NA,many,TRBV30,CAWSVSRSSYNEQFF,TGTGCCTGGAGTGTCAGTCGCAGCTCCTACAATGAGCAGTTCTTC
TRBJ2-1,NA,NA,TRBV20-1,CSARATARQLYNEQFF,TGCAGTGCTAGAGCGACCGCGAGACAGCTCTACAATGAGCAGTTCTTC
TRBJ2-7,TRBD2,few,TRBV28,CAISSGGEYEQYF,TGTGCCATCTCCTCGGGGGGGGAGTACGAGCAGTACTTC
TRBJ2-1,NA,many,TRBV7-2,CASSFRGYNEQFF,TGTGCCAGCAGCTTTCGCGGATACAATGAGCAGTTCTTC
TRBJ1-5,TRBD1,NA,TRBV12-3/TRBV12-4,CASRRTGTENQPLHF,TGTGCCAGCAGAAGAACCGGGACAGAGAATCAGCCCCTGCATTTT
TRBJ2-1,TRBD2,NA,TRBV5-1,CASSPNTQREFSEQFF,TGCGCCAGCAGCCCAAATACCCAGCGGGAGTTCAGTGAGCAGTTCTTC
TRBJ2-3,NA,few,TRBV20-1,CSATRFLQPSTDTQYF,TGCAGTGCTACCCGGTTCCTCCAGCCATCCACAGATACGCAGTATTTT
TRBJ2-7,TRBD1,NA,TRBV2,CASSDGQGAHEQYF,TGTGCCAGCAGTGACGGTCAGGGGGCCCACGAGCAGTACTTC
TRBJ2-6,TRBD1,many,TRBV28,CASSFNPGQGAPGANVLTF,TGTGCCAGCAGTTTTAACCCGGGACAGGGGGCGCCTGGGGCCAACGTCCTGACTTTC
TRBJ1-1,TRBD1,many,TRBV5-1,CASSLARDRNTEAFF,TGCGCCAGCAGCTTGGCCCGGGACAGGAACACTGAAGCTTTCTTT
TRBJ1-6,TRBD1,NA,TRBV5-1,CASSKNRDSNSPLHF,TGCGCCAGCAGTAAGAACCGGGACAGTAATTCACCCCTCCACTTT
TRBJ1-6,NA,NA,TRBV11-1,CASSLGHKTGSRENSPLHF,TGTGCCAGCAGCTTAGGACACAAAACAGGGTCTCGGGAAAATTCACCCCTCCACTTT
TRBJ2-7,NA,few,TRBV12-3/TRBV12-4,CASSFQSLAAPTYEQYF,TGTGCCAGCAGTTTTCAGTCACTAGCTGCTCCGACCTACGAGCAGTACTTC
TRBJ2-7,TRBD1,once,TRBV6-1,CASRGTGSNEQYF,TGTGCCAGTCGAGGGACAGGGAGTAACGAGCAGTACTTC
TRBJ2-6,NA,NA,TRBV27,CASSFIPAGSGANVLTF,TGTGCCAGCAGTTTTATACCCGCCGGCTCTGGGGCCAACGTCCTGACTTTC
TRBJ2-1,NA,few,TRBV6-1,CASSKTRRDSAYNEQFF,TGTGCCAGCAGTAAAACCCGCCGGGACTCAGCCTACAATGAGCAGTTCTTC
TRBJ2-7,TRBD1,many,TRBV29-1,CSVRTGAYEQYF,TGCAGCGTTAGGACAGGGGCCTACGAGCAGTACTTC
TRBJ2-2,NA,few,TRBV7-9,CASSTSPMDTGELFF,TGTGCCAGCAGCACCAGCCCGATGGACACCGGGGAGCTGTTTTTT
TRBJ2-5,TRBD1,few,TRBV6-5,CASSLTGTGDPGTQYF,TGTGCCAGCAGTTTAACCGGGACAGGGGACCCGGGGACCCAGTACTTC
TRBJ1-2,NA,NA,TRBV5-5,CASSAEQGYTF,TGTGCCAGCAGCGCAGAACAAGGCTACACCTTC
TRBJ2-5,TRBD1,many,TRBV3-1,CASSLIMGQGKETQYF,TGTGCCAGCAGCCTAATAATGGGACAGGGAAAAGAGACCCAGTACTTC
TRBJ2-7,TRBD1,few,TRBV20-1,CSAVHSYRGSPSEQYF,TGCAGTGCTGTCCATTCCTACAGGGGATCTCCCTCCGAGCAGTACTTC
TRBJ1-1,NA,few,TRBV15,CATSRAGTANTEAFF,TGTGCCACCAGCAGAGCCGGGACGGCGAACACTGAAGCTTTCTTT
TRBJ2-7,NA,many,TRBV5-1,CASSLEAGGPYEQYF,TGCGCCAGCAGCTTGGAGGCAGGAGGACCCTACGAGCAGTACTTC
TRBJ2-1,NA,few,TRBV2,CASITAAADEQFF,TGTGCCAGCATCACAGCGGCTGCGGATGAGCAGTTCTTC
TRBJ2-1,TRBD2,many,TRBV7-3,CASSPTSGAPSSYNEQFF,TGTGCCAGCAGCCCGACTAGCGGGGCCCCCAGCTCCTACAATGAGCAGTTCTTC
TRBJ1-1,NA,many,TRBV27,CASSSPGQYTEAFF,TGTGCCAGCAGTTCCCCAGGACAGTACACTGAAGCTTTCTTT
TRBJ2-7,TRBD1,many,TRBV24-1,CATSDGTGQSYEQYF,TGTGCCACCAGTGATGGGACAGGTCAATCCTACGAGCAGTACTTC
TRBJ2-1,TRBD2,many,TRBV29-1,CSLQALAGGPSEQFF,TGCAGCCTCCAGGCACTAGCGGGAGGGCCGAGTGAGCAGTTCTTC
TRBJ2-5,NA,many,TRBV30,CAWSPEKTQYF,TGTGCCTGGAGTCCCGAGAAGACCCAGTACTTC
TRBJ2-1,NA,NA,TRBV30,CAWTRTNEQFF,TGTGCCTGGACTAGGACGAATGAGCAGTTCTTC
TRBJ2-1,TRBD2,few,TRBV28,CASSPVLAGTYNEQFF,TGTGCCAGCAGTCCTGTACTAGCGGGAACATACAATGAGCAGTTCTTC
TRBJ2-6,TRBD2,few,TRBV12-3/TRBV12-4,CASSFLSGGASGANVLTF,TGTGCCAGCAGTTTCCTAAGCGGGGGGGCCTCTGGGGCCAACGTCCTGACTTTC